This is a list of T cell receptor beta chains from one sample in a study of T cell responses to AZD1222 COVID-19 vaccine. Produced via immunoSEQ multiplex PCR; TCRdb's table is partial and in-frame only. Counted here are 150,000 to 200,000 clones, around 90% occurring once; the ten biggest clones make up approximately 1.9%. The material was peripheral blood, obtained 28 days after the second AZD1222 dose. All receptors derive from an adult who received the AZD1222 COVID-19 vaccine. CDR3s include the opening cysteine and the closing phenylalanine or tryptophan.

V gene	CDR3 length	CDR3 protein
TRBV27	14	CASQPPWPPYEQYF
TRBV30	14	CAWSVTGGGSPLHF
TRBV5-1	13	CASNLDRNTEAFF
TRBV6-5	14	CASTRTGGLYEQYF
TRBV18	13	CASSPPSNYEQYF
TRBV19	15	CASNPTGLMNTEAFF
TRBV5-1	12	CASSPEGVGQFF
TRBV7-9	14	CASTPGGRTGELFF
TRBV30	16	CAWSEVQGFSNQPQHF
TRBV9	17	CASSETEGTSGIYEQYF
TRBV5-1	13	CASSWGQGEGYTF
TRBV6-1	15	CASSDQGGLGTEAFF
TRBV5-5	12	CASSLFWAGYTF
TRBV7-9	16	CASSQLFLTPFYGYTF
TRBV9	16	CASSANRMSGARGYTF
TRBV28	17	CASSFFSMRQTNYGYTF
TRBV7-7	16	CASSAGQGNFNNEQYF
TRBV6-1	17	CASSEFGSGRGGNIQYF
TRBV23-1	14	CASSRTAKTYGYTF
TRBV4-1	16	CASSQEGTGGGNTIYF
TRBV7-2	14	CASSLGGQNEKLFF
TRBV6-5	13	CASMGGDNYGYTF
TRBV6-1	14	CASSEAGRIYGYTF
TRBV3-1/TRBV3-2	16	CASSQDGGAGTDTQYF
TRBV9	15	CASSVETGVGYGYTF
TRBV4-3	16	CASSQLRTAANEKLFF
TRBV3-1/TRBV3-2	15	CASSLFPSSTDTQYF
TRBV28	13	CASSLTGPEGYTF
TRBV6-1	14	CASSDSGRAYEQYF
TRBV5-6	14	CASSLAGAFGGYTF
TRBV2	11	CASSGDGEQYF
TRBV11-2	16	CASSLLQGSSGNTIYF
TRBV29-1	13	CSVGDTSGNTIYF
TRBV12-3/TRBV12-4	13	CASRPFRPPIQYF
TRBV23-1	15	CASSQTGTMNQPQHF
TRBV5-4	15	CASSSQTGGTYGYTF